This record looks at one T cell receptor (beta chain) sequence and its context. The target antigen is unknown. Germline V gene data show CDR1 as LNHDA and CDR2 as SQIVND (reference sequence). The ends lost 6 bases at V and 1 base at J; junction bases unmatched: 6. This CDR3 has 15 amino acids. These data belong to a study of cytomegalovirus exposure and HLA in healthy donors. Study results and limitations: V- and J-gene trimming of TCR beta was linked (in a later analysis) to a missense DCLRE1C variant. Researchers reported from a later analysis that most CMV-associated TCR beta chains appeared HLA-restricted. Previous analysis showed most TCR beta V segments were productive about 90% or about 30% of the time.

The PCR used 60 Vbeta and 13 Jbeta primers. Repertoires were generated with immunoSEQ multiplex PCR, while TCRdb's copy carries only in-frame clones and drops some. The table lists some 160,000 clones, roughly 80% of them singletons. The clonotype comes from a male donor in good health and CMV-seropositive. The chain joins TRBV19 to TRBJ1-1; 9 bases align to TRBD1. Sequenced: PBMCs. The CDR3 loop is CASRLGQGGNTEAFF. The CDR3, as DNA: TGTGCCAGTAGATTGGGACAGGGAGGGAACACTGAAGCTTTCTTT.